The clone carrying this T cell receptor (beta chain) occurred many times. The antigen is not known. The data were obtained in a study of CD8 T cells in ankylosing spondylitis. Study-wide results and caveats: Relatively rare in peripheral blood, disease-linked clones were also CD8+. Ankylosing spondylitis blood seemed to carry a telltale TCR beta motif made of fewer than ten highly homologous variants.

Germline values: CDR1 SGDLS, CDR2 YYNGEE. The CDR3 consists of 14 residues. V lost 0 bases to trimming and J lost 6 bases, with 9 bases between them. Quantitative 5'-RACE was performed with molecular barcodes, and it yielded the TCR beta libraries. TCRdb ran MiXCR on the 5' RACE reads and lists one entry per CDR3 protein. The table shows approximately 24,000 distinct CDR3 sequences, with roughly 2.4% occurring only once. Source material: blood, either unsorted or a sorted T cell fraction (not recorded which). V usage is TRBV9 and J usage is TRBJ1-4; the D is unclear. This TCR was sampled from a female donor with ankylosing spondylitis or in good health (not recorded which). The CDR3 nucleotides are TGTGCCAGCAGCGTAGGTGGGAGTGATGAAAAACTGTTTTTT. Its translation is CASSVGGSDEKLFF.